What follows describes a single T cell receptor beta chain. Antigen: not known. The CDR3 totals 15 residues. V was clipped by 4 bases and J by 5 bases, with 18 bases between them. Germline loops: CDR1 SGHTS, CDR2 YDEGEE. This entry is derived from a study of T cell responses to AZD1222 COVID-19 vaccine. General study findings and limits: Reports indicate that nearly half of spike-specific TCRs are directed at unmutated variant regions. Repertoires were obtained only post-peak T cell response.

Sequenced by immunoSEQ multiplex PCR; TCRdb stores in-frame clones only, minus some. The sample carries 150,000 or so clones, just over 90% recorded once. Material: peripheral blood, obtained 28 days after the second AZD1222 dose. The TCR sequence derives from an adult who received the AZD1222 COVID-19 vaccine. This chain links TRBV5-8 with TRBJ1-1, with D perhaps TRBD1 (5 bases). The CDR3 protein is CASSPEFGGITEAFF. CDR3 DNA sequence: TGTGCCAGCAGCCCCGAATTCGGGGGGATTACTGAAGCTTTCTTT.